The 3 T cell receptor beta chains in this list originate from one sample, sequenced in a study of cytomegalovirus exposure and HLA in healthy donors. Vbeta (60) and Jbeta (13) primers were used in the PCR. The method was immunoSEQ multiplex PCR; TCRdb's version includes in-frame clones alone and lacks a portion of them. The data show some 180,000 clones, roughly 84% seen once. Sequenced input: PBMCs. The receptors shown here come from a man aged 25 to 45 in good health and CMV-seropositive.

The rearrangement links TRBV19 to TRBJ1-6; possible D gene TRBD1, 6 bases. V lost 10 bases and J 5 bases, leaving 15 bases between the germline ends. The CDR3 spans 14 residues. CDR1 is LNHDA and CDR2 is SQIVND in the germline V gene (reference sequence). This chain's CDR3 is CATRTRDNNSPLHF. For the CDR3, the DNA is TGTGCCACCCGGACCAGGGACAATAATTCACCCCTCCACTTT.

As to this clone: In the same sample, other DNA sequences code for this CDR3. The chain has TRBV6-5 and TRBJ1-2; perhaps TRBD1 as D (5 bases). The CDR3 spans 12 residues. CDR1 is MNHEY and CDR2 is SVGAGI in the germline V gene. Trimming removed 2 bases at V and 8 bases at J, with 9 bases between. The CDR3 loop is CASSYGGEGYTF. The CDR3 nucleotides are TGTGCCAGCAGTTACGGAGGGGAAGGCTACACCTTC.

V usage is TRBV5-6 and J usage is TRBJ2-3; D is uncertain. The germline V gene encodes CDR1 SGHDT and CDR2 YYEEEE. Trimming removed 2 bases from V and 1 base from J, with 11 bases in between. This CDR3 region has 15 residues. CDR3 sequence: CASSFFSLRTDTQYF. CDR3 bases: TGTGCCAGCAGCTTCTTTAGCTTGCGCACAGATACGCAGTATTTT.